A single sample is the source of the 9 T cell receptor beta chains below, sequenced in a study of cytomegalovirus exposure and HLA in healthy donors (dated by TCRdb to the late 2010s). The library relied on the immunoSEQ multiplex PCR assay. TCRdb took this table from immuneACCESS and kept in-frame rearrangements with V and J called. Such tables lack part of the clones; where checked against another copy, unresolved V genes explain under half of the gap, and the rest is unexplained. This sample lists roughly 47,000 clones; approximately 93% were detected once. The leading ten clones occupy more than 2% of the sample. The specimen was PBMCs. These receptors were taken from a woman younger than 35 in good health and CMV-seronegative.

The rearrangement links TRBV14 to TRBJ1-3; D call uncertain. The CDR3 is made up of 14 amino acids. The germline CDR1 and CDR2 sequences are SGHDN and FVKESK. V was cut by 4 bases and J by 0 bases, with 7 bases left in between. CDR3 in DNA: TGTGCCAGCAGCCCAGTTTACTCTGGAAACACCATATATTTT. Translating it yields CASSPVYSGNTIYF.

The chain carries TRBV5-4 and TRBJ2-7; TRBD2 matches 8 bases. Germline V gives CDR1 SGHNT, CDR2 YYREEE (reference sequence). V gave up 0 bases and J gave up 4 bases; unmatched junction bases: 6. This CDR3 has 15 amino acids. CDR3: CASSLDGRGEYEQYF. Written as DNA, the CDR3 is TGTGCCAGCAGCTTGGATGGGCGGGGGGAATACGAGCAGTACTTC. The full variable domain, completed using reference TRBV5-4 and TRBJ2-7, is ETGVTQSPTHLIKTRGQQVTLRCSSQSGHNTVSWYQQALGQGPQFIFQYYREEENGRGNFPPRFSGLQFPNYSSELNVNALELDDSALYLCASSLDGRGEYEQYFGPGTRLTVT.

The chain employs TRBV28 and TRBJ1-2; 11 bases are a match to TRBD1. V lost 3 bases and J lost 4; bases outside the gene matches: 10. Germline CDR1 reads MDHEN; CDR2 reads SYDVKM. This CDR3 contains 17 residues. The CDR3 spells CASSFRGQGGRAYGYTF. The CDR3 DNA follows: TGTGCCAGCAGTTTTAGGGGACAGGGGGGACGGGCCTATGGCTACACCTTC.

The rearrangement links TRBV28 to TRBJ1-2, with TRBD1 identical over 8 bases. V was pared by 5 bases and J by 4 bases, with 3 bases of the junction left unmatched. The germline gives CDR1 MDHEN, CDR2 SYDVKM. The CDR3 extends over 13 amino acids. In DNA form, the CDR3 reads TGTGCCAGCAGTCTCGGACAGGGCTATGGCTACACCTTC. It encodes CASSLGQGYGYTF.

V and J are TRBV30 and TRBJ1-5, with D perhaps matching TRBD1 (6 bases). V lost 2 bases to trimming and J lost 1 base, with 9 bases between them. Germline CDR1 is GTSNPN and CDR2 is SVGIG (reference sequence). This CDR3 is 14 amino acids long. CDR3 sequence reads: CAWSSQGSNQPQHF. The CDR3 DNA follows: TGTGCCTGGAGTTCGCAGGGGAGCAATCAGCCCCAGCATTTT.

This rearrangement joins TRBV5-6 to TRBJ1-1; maybe TRBD1 (5 bases). Germline CDR1 SGHDT, CDR2 YYEEEE. Trimming pared 6 bases from V and 0 bases from J, leaving 18 bases between. The CDR3 loop spans 16 amino acids. The CDR3 coding sequence is TGTGCCAGCATCCTCCAGGGCTCGCCCATGAACACTGAAGCTTTCTTT. Translating gives CASILQGSPMNTEAFF.

The V and J genes are TRBV2 and TRBJ2-2; possibly TRBD1 for D (6 bases). From germline, CDR1 is SNHLY and CDR2 FYNNEI. The CDR3 length is 14 residues. V was pared by 6 bases and J by 2 bases, with 10 bases between. The CDR3 sequence: CASRVQGNTGELFF. CDR3 nucleotide sequence: TGTGCCAGCAGGGTACAGGGAAACACCGGGGAGCTGTTTTTT.

The chain carries TRBV5-1 and TRBJ2-7; TRBD1 matches at 8 bases. The CDR3 loop spans 16 amino acids. CDR1 and CDR2 (germline): SGHRS, YFSETQ. The ends lost 4 bases at V and 2 bases at J; junction bases unmatched: 11. The CDR3 here is CASSPTGGRRAYEQYF. The CDR3, as DNA: TGCGCCAGCAGCCCCACAGGGGGGCGAAGGGCCTACGAGCAGTACTTC.

The chain has TRBV5-4 and TRBJ1-2; possible D gene TRBD1, 5 bases. The germline V gene has CDR1 SGHNT and CDR2 YYREEE (reference sequence). This CDR3 has 15 amino acids. V was pared by 0 bases and J by 4 bases, with 13 bases between. In DNA form, the CDR3 reads TGTGCCAGCAGCTTGGGACAGAAGCCTCTCTATGGCTACACCTTC. Translating gives CASSLGQKPLYGYTF.